Listed below are T cell receptor beta chains from one sample, sequenced in a study of blood T cell repertoires in COVID-19. Generated by immunoSEQ multiplex PCR, the TCRdb table keeps only in-frame clones and is missing some. This sample has around 100,000 clones, with 70% to 80% found just once. Input material: peripheral blood. These receptors all stem from a man aged 65-85 years with active or convalescent COVID-19. CDR3s include the opening cysteine and the closing phenylalanine or tryptophan. D genes are given only for firm matches. Size is stated for part of the rows, as once, few or many counts, or as a class when the clone is expanded.

TRBV2	TRBJ2-1	TRBD2	.	TGTGCCAGCAGTGCGCCTAGCGGGGGCCCCACCCGATACAATGAGCAGTTCTTC	CASSAPSGGPTRYNEQFF
TRBV30	TRBJ2-7	TRBD2	.	TGTGCCTGGAGTCTAGGGGCTAGCGGTTACGAGCAGTACTTC	CAWSLGASGYEQYF
TRBV10-3	TRBJ2-7	TRBD1	.	TGTGCCACCCAGAGACAGGGCGCCTACGAGCAGTACTTC	CATQRQGAYEQYF
TRBV7-9	TRBJ1-5	.	many	TGTGCCAGCAGCTTAGGCGACAGAGCGCCCCAGCATTTT	CASSLGDRAPQHF
TRBV5-4	TRBJ1-1	.	.	TGTGCCAGCAGCTTGGCCTGGGGCCGCGGGGGTGAAGCTTTCTTT	CASSLAWGRGGEAFF
TRBV2	TRBJ1-2	TRBD1	.	TGTGCCAGCAGTCGCCGGGACAGGGTGAACTATGGCTACACCTTC	CASSRRDRVNYGYTF
TRBV3-1/TRBV3-2	TRBJ2-7	TRBD2	few	TGTGCCAGCAGCCCAGTCAGACTAGCGGGAGGCAACGAGCAGTACTTC	CASSPVRLAGGNEQYF
TRBV5-8	TRBJ2-5	.	many	TGTGCCAGCAGCTTGGGCTGGGGGATTAGCGGAGGCCAAGAGACCCAGTACTTC	CASSLGWGISGGQETQYF
TRBV7-2	TRBJ1-1	.	.	TGTGCCAGCAGACCTGGGGGGGGATCGGGGACTGAAGCTTTCTTT	CASRPGGGSGTEAFF
TRBV4-3	TRBJ2-2	TRBD2	.	TGCGCCAGCAGCCCCCGCCTAGCGGGGGGGTGGGACACCGGGGAGCTGTTTTTT	CASSPRLAGGWDTGELFF
TRBV9	TRBJ2-3	TRBD1	.	TGTGCCAGCAGCTCCCGCCCGGGGACAGCCGTCACAGATACGCAGTATTTT	CASSSRPGTAVTDTQYF
TRBV30	TRBJ2-7	.	.	TGTGCCTGGAGGGAAGCAGGGGTCAATCGGTATCAGTACTTC	CAWREAGVNRYQYF
TRBV6-1	TRBJ1-4	.	.	TGTGCCAGCAGTGAAGGGCAGGGAATTAAGGGAGAAAAACTGTTTTTT	CASSEGQGIKGEKLFF
TRBV9	TRBJ1-6	.	.	TGTGCCAGCAGCGATCAGGTGGGCAATTCACCCCTCCACTTT	CASSDQVGNSPLHF